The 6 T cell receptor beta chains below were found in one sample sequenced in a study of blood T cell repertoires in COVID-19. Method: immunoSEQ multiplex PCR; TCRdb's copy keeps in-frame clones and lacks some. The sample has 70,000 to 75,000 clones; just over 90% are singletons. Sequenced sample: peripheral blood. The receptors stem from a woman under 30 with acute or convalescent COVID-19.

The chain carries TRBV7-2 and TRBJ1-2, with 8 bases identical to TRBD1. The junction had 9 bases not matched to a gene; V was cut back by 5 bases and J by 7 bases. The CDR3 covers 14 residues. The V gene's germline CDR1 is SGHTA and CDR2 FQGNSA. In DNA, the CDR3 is TGTGCCAGCAGCCACCGGACAGGGAGTATTGGCTACACCTTC. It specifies CASSHRTGSIGYTF.

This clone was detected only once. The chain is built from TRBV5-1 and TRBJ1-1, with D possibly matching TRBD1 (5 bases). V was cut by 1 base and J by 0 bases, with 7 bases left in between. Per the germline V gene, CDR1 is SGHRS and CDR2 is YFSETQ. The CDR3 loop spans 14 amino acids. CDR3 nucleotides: TGCGCCAGCAGCTTGTCAGGGTTGAACACTGAAGCTTTCTTT. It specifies CASSLSGLNTEAFF.

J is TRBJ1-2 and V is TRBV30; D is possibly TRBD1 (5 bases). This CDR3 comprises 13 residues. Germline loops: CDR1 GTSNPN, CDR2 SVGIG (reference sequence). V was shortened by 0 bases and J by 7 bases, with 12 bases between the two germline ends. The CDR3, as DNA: TGTGCCTGGAGTGTACAGCCAGGGTCTGGCTACACCTTC. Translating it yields CAWSVQPGSGYTF. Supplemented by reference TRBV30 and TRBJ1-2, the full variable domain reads SQTIHQWPATLVQPVGSPLSLECTVEGTSNPNLYWYRQAAGRGLQLLFYSVGIGQISSEVPQNLSASRPQDRQFILSSKKLLLSDSGFYLCAWSVQPGSGYTFGSGTRLTVV.

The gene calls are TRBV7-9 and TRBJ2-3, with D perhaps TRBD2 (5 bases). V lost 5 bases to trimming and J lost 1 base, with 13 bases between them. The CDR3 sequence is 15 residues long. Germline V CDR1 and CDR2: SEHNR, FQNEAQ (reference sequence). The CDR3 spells CASSAGKEGTDTQYF. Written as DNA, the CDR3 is TGTGCCAGCAGCGCCGGGAAGGAGGGCACAGATACGCAGTATTTT.

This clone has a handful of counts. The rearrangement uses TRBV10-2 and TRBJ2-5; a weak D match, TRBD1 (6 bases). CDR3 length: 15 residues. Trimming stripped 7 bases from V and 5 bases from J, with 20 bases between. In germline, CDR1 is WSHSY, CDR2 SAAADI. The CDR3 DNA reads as TGCGCCAGCATGAAGGGACACAATCCGGGGGAGACCCAGTACTTC. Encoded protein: CASMKGHNPGETQYF.

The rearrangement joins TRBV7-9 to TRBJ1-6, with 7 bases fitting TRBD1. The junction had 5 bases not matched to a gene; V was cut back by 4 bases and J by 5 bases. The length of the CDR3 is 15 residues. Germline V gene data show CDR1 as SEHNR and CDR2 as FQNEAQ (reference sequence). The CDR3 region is CASSSSGQHNSPLHF. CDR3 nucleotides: TGTGCCAGCAGCTCTTCGGGACAGCATAATTCACCCCTCCACTTT.